This entry concerns a single TCR beta chain. This specimen belongs to a study of blood T cell repertoires in COVID-19. Looked up from germline, CDR1 is LNHDA and CDR2 is SQIVND (reference sequence). The CDR3 totals 16 residues. V shed 4 bases, J shed 7 bases, and the junction held 14 bases outside the gene matches. Sequencing used immunoSEQ multiplex PCR; TCRdb keeps in-frame clones, though not all of them. In the table there are about 230,000 clones, around 83% of which are singletons. This TCR was sampled from a middle-aged man with active or convalescent COVID-19. The specimen sequenced was peripheral blood. The genes are TRBV19 and TRBJ1-1; 8 bases match TRBD1. CDR3 DNA: TGTGCCAGTAGTACTCTACGAGGACAGGGCGAGGGTGAAGCTTTCTTT. The encoded protein is CASSTLRGQGEGEAFF.